This T cell receptor beta chain was identified in a study of regulatory T cells in long-lasting Graves disease. Study observations and caveats: Because few samples were included, accuracy may have been lower. Reduced TCR diversity was observed in persistent Graves' patients versus newly diagnosed patients.

The time point: persistent/refractory GD, antithyroid drugs over 5 years with positive TRAb. Generation of the TCR library employed RNA extracted from PBMCs. This clonotype was picked up many times. What it binds is unknown. V lost 6 bases and J lost 2; bases outside the gene matches: 8. The CDR3 covers 15 residues. Germline V CDR1 and CDR2: LGHDT, YNNKEL (reference sequence). HTBI primers from iRepertoire and Arm-PCR of CDR3 regions yielded the TCR beta libraries. One entry per CDR3 protein results from TCRdb running MiXCR on the multiplex PCR reads. The repertoire holds under 350,000 distinct CDR3 sequences, with under 25% as singletons.

This sequence was found in a female donor with Graves disease. Material: peripheral blood mononuclear cells (PBMCs), obtained when the disease was refractory, from a patient treated with antithyroid drugs. The V and J genes are TRBV3-1 and TRBJ2-5, with 8 bases aligning to TRBD2. This CDR3 reads CASSDLSGSQETQYF. CDR3 in DNA: TGTGCCAGCAGTGACTTGAGCGGGAGTCAAGAGACCCAGTACTTC.